A single sample gave rise to the 32 T cell receptor beta chains below, sequenced in a study of beta chain features in type 1 diabetes (dated by TCRdb to 2016 to 2019). The receptor library was made with the immunoSEQ multiplex PCR assay. The High Capacity cDNA Reverse Transcription Kit was used to reverse transcribe all of the isolated RNA, meaning that expressed TCRB transcripts were what got sequenced. This immuneACCESS table, as held by TCRdb, lists in-frame sequences with V and J called but not all clones. Of the missing ones, under half trace to an unresolved V gene in checked studies; the others have no known cause. The table for this sample lists a few hundred thousand clones; 25% to 30% of them were counted only once. The ten largest clones add up to roughly 4.1% of the sample. Specimen: central memory CD4+ T cells from blood. The origin of the receptors is a man aged 30-40 years in good health.

The genes are TRBV30 and TRBJ2-5; TRBD2 matches 7 bases. Germline V lookup: CDR1 GTSNPN, CDR2 SVGIG (reference sequence). The J segment lost 7 bases and the V segment lost 4 bases, leaving 9 bases of the junction unmatched. This CDR3 contains 13 residues. Here the CDR3 DNA reads TGTGCCTGGATGTCCGGTGGGGAGGGGACCCAGTACTTC. It translates to CAWMSGGEGTQYF.

The chain joins TRBV28 to TRBJ2-7; 7 bases fit TRBD2. V trimming: 6 bases; J trimming: 1 base; junction bases outside the gene matches: 9. CDR3 length: 15 amino acids. CDR1 is MDHEN and CDR2 is SYDVKM in the germline V gene. The CDR3 nucleotides are TGTGCCAGCAGCTCCCTGGCGGGAGAGTCCTACGAGCAGTACTTC. Protein: CASSSLAGESYEQYF.

A few counts support this clone. The genes are TRBV6-1 and TRBJ1-1; tentatively, D is TRBD1 (6 bases). The CDR3 is made up of 15 amino acids. CDR1 is MNHNS and CDR2 is SASEGT in the germline V gene. Trimming removed 5 bases from V and 0 bases from J, with 13 bases in between. CDR3 region: CASSKLGHLNTEAFF. The CDR3 nucleotides are TGTGCCAGCAGTAAATTGGGACACCTGAACACTGAAGCTTTCTTT.

A few counts support this clone. This chain uses TRBV5-5 with TRBJ1-1; D is uncertain. V was pared by 0 bases and J by 4 bases, with 10 bases between. The CDR3 runs to 14 residues. The germline V gene encodes CDR1 SGHKS and CDR2 YYEKEE (reference sequence). Here the CDR3 reads CASSLEHTSTEAFF. CDR3 in DNA: TGTGCCAGCAGCTTGGAGCACACGTCCACTGAAGCTTTCTTT.

The V call is TRBV29-1, the J call TRBJ2-4; D is ambiguous. The V and J ends lost 4 bases and 9 bases respectively, with 10 bases between them. The CDR3 has 11 amino acids. In germline, CDR1 is SQVTM, CDR2 ANQGSEA. In DNA, the CDR3 is TGCAGCGTTGTTTCAGAGTGCATTCAGTACTTC. It is translated as CSVVSECIQYF.

This clone occurred a few times. This chain uses TRBV13 with TRBJ2-3; no reliable D call. Germline lookup yields CDR1 PRHDT and CDR2 FYEKMQ (reference sequence). V lost 5 bases and J lost 1, with 10 bases in between. This CDR3 has 14 residues. The CDR3 DNA follows: TGTGCCAGCAGCCCGAGAACAGGCACAGATACGCAGTATTTT. Protein: CASSPRTGTDTQYF.

V and J are TRBV29-1 and TRBJ1-3; D is ambiguous. V lost 6 bases and J lost 7, with 4 bases in between. The CDR3 has 9 residues. Germline CDR1 is SQVTM and CDR2 is ANQGSEA. The CDR3 is CSVPNTIYF. For the CDR3, the DNA is TGCAGCGTCCCCAACACCATATATTTT.

There are a few counts of this clone. The CDR3 here is CASSLTVAESNEQFF. The CDR3 nucleotides are TGTGCCAGCAGCTTGACAGTTGCGGAATCCAATGAGCAGTTCTTC. The chain couples TRBV7-6 to TRBJ2-1; possibly TRBD1 for D (5 bases). CDR1 is SGHVS and CDR2 is FNYEAQ in the germline V gene. This CDR3 is built from 15 residues. With 3 bases removed from V and 6 bases from J, the gap between germline ends came to 15 bases.

This clone occurred a few times. This chain connects TRBV7-2 to TRBJ2-5, with 8 bases lining up with TRBD2. Matching the DNA end better, TRBJ2-7 makes the J call doubtful. From germline, CDR1 is SGHTA and CDR2 FQGNSA. This CDR3 region has 16 residues. CDR3 loop: CASSLDGLAANYEQYF. The CDR3 coding sequence is TGTGCCAGCAGCTTAGATGGACTAGCTGCTAACTACGAGCAGTACTTC.

The V gene is TRBV7-6, the J gene TRBJ2-7; D perhaps matches TRBD1 (5 bases). This CDR3 comprises 13 residues. CDR1 SGHVS and CDR2 FNYEAQ come from the germline V gene. Between the trimmed V and J ends, which lost 5 bases and 6 bases, there was a span of 14 bases. The CDR3: CASSPVRGGEQYF. The CDR3 DNA sequence: TGTGCCAGCAGCCCAGTAAGGGGTGGCGAGCAGTACTTC.

Of note for this clone: The junction and the germline gene differ at one end; a read error may be behind it. This CDR3 reads CASSQETSGTPRDF. For the CDR3, the DNA is TGTGCCAGCAGCCAAGAAACTAGCGGGACCCCTCGGGATTTT. This chain uses TRBV14 with TRBJ2-3; the match to TRBD2 covers 10 bases. Germline V gene data show CDR1 as SGHDN and CDR2 as FVKESK. CDR3 size: 14 residues.

Comments on this clone: A much larger clone is a single base away; this may be a read error. This chain links TRBV7-6 with TRBJ2-3; TRBD1 might be the D (5 bases). This CDR3 spans 13 amino acids. Per the germline V gene, CDR1 is SGHVS and CDR2 is FNYEAQ. Trimming removed 1 base at V and 4 bases at J, with 6 bases between. The CDR3 sequence: CASSLVGADTQYF. The DNA of the CDR3 is TGTGCCAGCAGCTTAGTAGGGGCAGATACGCAGTATTTT.

This clone was seen repeatedly, ten times or more. The CDR3 DNA sequence: TGTGCCAGCAGCCTGACCTGGACTAGCGGGAGTAGTGTGCAGTACTTC. Amino acid sequence: CASSLTWTSGSSVQYF. V gene TRBV7-2 combines with J gene TRBJ2-7; TRBD2 agrees at 13 bases. CDR1 is SGHTA, CDR2 FQGNSA, per germline. This CDR3 spans 16 amino acids. Trimming at V came to 5 bases and at J to 9 bases, leaving 13 bases not matched to a gene.

The chain couples TRBV5-1 to TRBJ2-7, with TRBD1 as a possible D gene (6 bases). V was trimmed by 6 bases and J by 3 bases, leaving 13 bases between them. The CDR3 runs 13 residues. CDR1 is SGHRS, CDR2 YFSETQ, per germline. CDR3 residues: CASKGDGYYEQYF. The CDR3 nucleotides read TGCGCCAGCAAGGGGGACGGATACTACGAGCAGTACTTC.

The table lists this clone with many counts. The CDR3 nucleotides are TGTGCTAGTGGCCCGGAAGGAGATACGCAGTATTTT. It encodes CASGPEGDTQYF. This chain links TRBV12-5 with TRBJ2-3; D unclear. Germline CDR1 is LGHNT and CDR2 is FRNRAP. Trimming stripped 6 bases from V and 5 bases from J, with 9 bases between. The CDR3 runs 12 residues. Full variable domain (remainder filled in from reference TRBV12-5 and TRBJ2-3): DARVTQTPRHKVTEMGQEVTMRCQPILGHNTVFWYRQTMMQGLELLAYFRNRAPLDDSGMPKDRFSAEMPDATLATLKIQPSEPRDSAVYFCASGPEGDTQYFGPGTRLTVL.

This chain uses TRBV29-1 with TRBJ2-3; 8 positions match TRBD2. J was trimmed by 4 bases and V by 3 bases; bases with no gene match: 6. This CDR3 spans 14 amino acids. Germline-derived CDR1 and CDR2 are SQVTM and ANQGSEA. CDR3 nucleotides: TGCAGCGTTGATTCAGCGGGAGCCTCAGATACGCAGTATTTT. This gives the protein CSVDSAGASDTQYF.

This clone was counted only a few times. The gene calls are TRBV30 and TRBJ2-3, with 8 bases fitting TRBD2. The CDR3 consists of 17 residues. Per the germline V gene, CDR1 is GTSNPN and CDR2 is SVGIG (reference sequence). The V and J ends lost 0 bases and 2 bases, in that order; junction bases with no gene match: 10. This CDR3 reads CAWSVPQLADYTDTQYF. CDR3 coding DNA: TGTGCCTGGAGTGTACCGCAACTAGCGGACTACACAGATACGCAGTATTTT. The whole variable domain, remainder taken from reference TRBV30 and TRBJ2-3, is SQTIHQWPATLVQPVGSPLSLECTVEGTSNPNLYWYRQAAGRGLQLLFYSVGIGQISSEVPQNLSASRPQDRQFILSSKKLLLSDSGFYLCAWSVPQLADYTDTQYFGPGTRLTVL.

As regards this clone: The identical CDR3 is also encoded by other nucleotide sequences in the sample. This chain links TRBV18 with TRBJ1-1; no reliable D call. Germline values: CDR1 KGHSH, CDR2 LQKENI. With 4 bases removed from V and 5 bases from J, the gap between germline ends came to 5 bases. The CDR3 loop spans 11 amino acids. The CDR3 coding sequence is TGTGCCAGCTCACGGCTAACTGAAGCTTTCTTT. Encoded protein: CASSRLTEAFF.

This chain links TRBV20-1 with TRBJ1-1, with unresolved D. Trimming took 1 base from V and 6 from J, leaving 6 bases between them. The germline V gene encodes CDR1 DFQATT and CDR2 SNEGSKA (reference sequence). This CDR3 region has 11 residues. CDR3 in DNA: TGCAGTGCTAGAGTGACGGCTGAAGCTTTCTTT. Residues: CSARVTAEAFF.

The rearrangement joins TRBV27 to TRBJ2-7; D is undetermined. This CDR3 is 12 amino acids long. Trimming removed 5 bases at V and 3 bases at J, with 8 bases between. The germline gives CDR1 MNHEY, CDR2 SMNVEV (reference sequence). DNA for the CDR3: TGTGCCAGCAGTCAATTGGGCTACGAGCAGTACTTC. Protein sequence: CASSQLGYEQYF.

This clone was observed a few times. The chain carries TRBV9 and TRBJ2-5; D is perhaps TRBD1 (5 bases). V shed 4 bases and J shed 2 bases, with 12 bases lying between them. This CDR3 is built from 14 residues. The V gene's germline CDR1 is SGDLS and CDR2 YYNGEE. The CDR3 sequence is CASSPEGVQETQYF. The CDR3 bases are TGTGCCAGCAGCCCCGAAGGGGTACAAGAGACCCAGTACTTC.

The chain recombines TRBV11-3 with TRBJ2-1, with D possibly matching TRBD2 (6 bases). The CDR3 runs to 13 residues. Germline V gene data show CDR1 as SGHNT and CDR2 as YENEEA. Trimming stripped 4 bases from V and 4 bases from J, with 8 bases between. Here the CDR3 reads CASSSGLYNEQFF. CDR3 bases: TGTGCCAGCAGCTCGGGACTTTACAATGAGCAGTTCTTC.

The chain employs TRBV14 and TRBJ2-3; D is undetermined. The ends were cut back, 4 bases at V and 1 base at J, with 12 bases in the middle. The CDR3 runs 15 residues. Germline CDR1 is SGHDN and CDR2 is FVKESK. The CDR3 region is CASSPSVLGTDTQYF. In DNA, the CDR3 is TGTGCCAGCAGCCCCTCGGTGCTGGGCACAGATACGCAGTATTTT.

This clone was counted between two and nine times. This chain links TRBV7-2 with TRBJ2-7, with a weak D call TRBD2 (6 bases). Germline CDR1 SGHTA, CDR2 FQGNSA. Trimming removed 0 bases from V and 7 bases from J, with 16 bases in between. The CDR3 is 15 amino acids. The DNA for the CDR3 is TGTGCCAGCAGCTTAGCTTCCTCCTTGGCGGGAGAGCAGTACTTC. Its translation is CASSLASSLAGEQYF.

This clone has only a few counts. At the DNA level, this CDR3 is encoded by other sequences in the same sample as well. J is TRBJ2-7 and V is TRBV29-1; TRBD1 matches at 9 bases. Trimming at V came to 6 bases and at J to 2 bases, leaving 11 bases not matched to a gene. CDR1 is SQVTM and CDR2 is ANQGSEA in the germline V gene. This CDR3 comprises 15 residues. The DNA of the CDR3 is TGCAGCGTCGTCGGTCGGGACAGGGCTACCTACGAGCAGTACTTC. Residues: CSVVGRDRATYEQYF.

The chain links TRBV7-9 to TRBJ2-1, with D perhaps TRBD1 (6 bases). Trimming cost V 3 bases and J 8 bases, with 14 bases left between them. The germline V gene encodes CDR1 SEHNR and CDR2 FQNEAQ (reference sequence). The CDR3 length is 14 residues. The CDR3 DNA sequence: TGTGCCAGCAGCTTGGCTGGGGGCATGGATGAGCAGTTCTTC. Its translation: CASSLAGGMDEQFF.

This clone came up a few times. The gene calls are TRBV28 and TRBJ2-1; D unclear. Trimming cost V 8 bases and J 10 bases, with 12 bases left between them. The germline CDR1 and CDR2 sequences are MDHEN and SYDVKM. The CDR3 extends over 11 amino acids. The CDR3 is CASLQRREQFF. In nucleotides, the CDR3 is TGTGCCAGCCTCCAGCGACGAGAGCAGTTCTTC.

The chain carries TRBV6-1 and TRBJ2-1; perhaps TRBD2 as D (5 bases). The V end was cut by 6 bases, the J end by 5 bases, with 11 bases between. Germline lookup yields CDR1 MNHNS and CDR2 SASEGT. CDR3 length: 13 amino acids. The CDR3 here is CASRLVPHNEQFF. Written as DNA, the CDR3 is TGTGCCAGCAGACTAGTTCCCCACAATGAGCAGTTCTTC.

As regards this clone: The DNA is left out, because the CDR3 cannot be placed on it with certainty; the CDR3 is given as TCRdb lists it. The V call is TRBV5-4, the J call TRBJ2-3; the table names TRBD1, a call not compared with the DNA. The CDR3 numbers 14 amino acids, ends counted. CDR1 SGHNT and CDR2 YYREEE come from the germline V gene (reference sequence). CDR3 in amino acids: CASSSSQGTDTQYF.

Written as DNA, the CDR3 is TGCGCCAGCAGCCAAGATCCTAGGAGCTCCTACAATGAGCAGTTCTTC. Translating it yields CASSQDPRSSYNEQFF. This sequence joins TRBV4-1 and TRBJ2-1; D gene unclear. Trimming shortened V by 0 bases and J by 0 bases, and 9 bases separated the two germline ends. The germline CDR1 and CDR2 sequences are MGHRA and YSYEKL. The CDR3 is 16 amino acids.

This clone was counted only a few times. This sequence joins TRBV18 and TRBJ1-1, with D perhaps TRBD1 (6 bases). The CDR3 has 12 residues. Per germline, CDR1 KGHSH and CDR2 LQKENI. Trimming shortened V by 4 bases and J by 6 bases, and 9 bases separated the two germline ends. The CDR3 coding sequence is TGTGCCAGCTCACAACAGGGCTCTGAAGCTTTCTTT. It yields the protein CASSQQGSEAFF.

This chain joins TRBV9 and TRBJ2-3; D is unclear. With 2 bases removed from V and 2 bases from J, the gap between germline ends came to 12 bases. Germline CDR1 and CDR2: SGDLS and YYNGEE. There are 15 residues in the CDR3. The DNA of the CDR3 is TGTGCCAGCAGCGTTAGCACCCACGACACAGATACGCAGTATTTT. Translated: CASSVSTHDTDTQYF.